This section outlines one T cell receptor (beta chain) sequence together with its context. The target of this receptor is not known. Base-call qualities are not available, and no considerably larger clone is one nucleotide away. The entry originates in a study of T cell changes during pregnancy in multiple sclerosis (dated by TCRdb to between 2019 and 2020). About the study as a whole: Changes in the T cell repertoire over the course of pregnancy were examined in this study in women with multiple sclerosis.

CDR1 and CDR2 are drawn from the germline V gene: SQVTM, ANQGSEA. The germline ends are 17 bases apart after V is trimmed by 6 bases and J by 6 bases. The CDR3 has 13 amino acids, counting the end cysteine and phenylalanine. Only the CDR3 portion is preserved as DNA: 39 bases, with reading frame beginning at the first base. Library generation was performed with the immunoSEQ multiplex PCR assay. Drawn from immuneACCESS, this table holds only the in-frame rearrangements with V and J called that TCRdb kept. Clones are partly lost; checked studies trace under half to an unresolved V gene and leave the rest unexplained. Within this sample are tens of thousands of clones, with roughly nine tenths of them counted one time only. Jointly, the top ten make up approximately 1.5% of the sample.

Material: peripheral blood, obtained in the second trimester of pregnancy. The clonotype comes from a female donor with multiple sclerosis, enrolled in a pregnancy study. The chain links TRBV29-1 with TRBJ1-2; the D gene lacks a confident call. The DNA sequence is TGCAGCGTCGCCCCACAACCGCTGGATGGCTACACCTTC. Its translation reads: CSVAPQPLDGYTF.